One and the same sample provided the 9 T cell receptor beta chains below, sequenced in a study of beta chain features in type 1 diabetes. What was sequenced were expressed TCRB transcripts, since all of the isolated RNA had been reverse transcribed. Generated by immunoSEQ multiplex PCR, the TCRdb table keeps only in-frame clones and is missing some. This repertoire shows around 280,000 clones, 8% found once; its top ten account for roughly 0.94%. The sequenced material came from central memory CD4+ T cells from blood. The receptor source for this set is a woman in her late teens or twenties in good health.

This clone has just a few counts. This chain links TRBV29-1 with TRBJ1-1, with 8 bases identical to TRBD1. Germline CDR1 reads SQVTM; CDR2 reads ANQGSEA. The ends lost 0 bases at V and 1 base at J; junction bases unmatched: 4. This CDR3 comprises 15 residues. The CDR3 spells CSVEETGTGNTEAFF. Written as DNA, the CDR3 is TGCAGCGTTGAAGAGACCGGGACAGGGAACACTGAAGCTTTCTTT. Combining the CDR3 with reference TRBV29-1 and TRBJ1-1 gives the whole variable domain SAVISQKPSRDICQRGTSLTIQCQVDSQVTMMFWYRQQPGQSLTLIATANQGSEATYESGFVIDKFPISRPNLTFSTLTVSNMSPEDSSIYLCSVEETGTGNTEAFFGQGTRLTVV.

This clone was counted only a few times. The rearrangement links TRBV2 to TRBJ2-7, with D possibly TRBD1 on 5 matching bases. The CDR3 has 14 amino acids. The germline V gene has CDR1 SNHLY and CDR2 FYNNEI. V dropped 4 bases and J dropped 6 bases, with 16 bases sitting between them. DNA for the CDR3: TGTGCCAGCAGTGCCTGGACCAGGGAAGGCGAGCAGTACTTC. Translation: CASSAWTREGEQYF.

J is TRBJ2-1 and V is TRBV14; 8 positions match TRBD2. Looked up from germline, CDR1 is SGHDN and CDR2 is FVKESK. CDR3 length: 16 residues. V dropped 3 bases and J dropped 9; count of bases not matched to a gene: 13. CDR3 sequence: CASSHSAGASVGEQFF. CDR3 DNA sequence: TGTGCCAGCAGCCACTCAGCGGGAGCATCGGTGGGTGAGCAGTTCTTC.

V usage is TRBV7-6 and J usage is TRBJ2-1, with 9 bases that match TRBD1. Germline CDR1 is SGHVS and CDR2 is FNYEAQ. This CDR3 comprises 17 residues. After removal of 2 bases from V and 0 bases from J, the junction contained 5 bases not matched to a gene. The CDR3 nucleotides read TGTGCCAGCAGCTTACGACAGGGGGGACTCTCCTACAATGAGCAGTTCTTC. This sequence encodes CASSLRQGGLSYNEQFF.

The J gene is TRBJ1-2, the V gene TRBV6-1; D gene ambiguous. V lost 5 bases, J lost 6 bases, and 10 bases lay in between. Germline assignment: CDR1 MNHNS and CDR2 SASEGT. The CDR3 totals 12 residues. Here the CDR3 reads CASSFEWDGYTF. The CDR3 bases are TGTGCCAGCAGTTTTGAATGGGATGGCTACACCTTC.

The chain combines TRBV6-6 with TRBJ1-4; TRBD1 aligns across 8 bases. CDR3 length equals 13 residues. The junction had 4 bases not matched to a gene; V was cut back by 5 bases and J by 8 bases. CDR1 is MNHNY and CDR2 is SVGAGI in the germline V gene (reference sequence). The CDR3, as DNA: TGTGCCAGCAGTCCAGGGGGCTGGGAAAAACTGTTTTTT. Its protein is CASSPGGWEKLFF.

This clone was detected many times. The J gene is TRBJ2-1, the V gene TRBV5-4; TRBD2 might be the D (6 bases). CDR1 is SGHNT and CDR2 is YYREEE in the germline V gene (reference sequence). This CDR3 has 16 residues. The V end lost 2 bases, the J end lost 7 bases, and 19 bases lay between the germline ends. CDR3 in amino acids: CASSFPGLTSGNEQFF. The CDR3 DNA reads as TGTGCCAGCAGCTTTCCTGGGCTAACCAGCGGGAATGAGCAGTTCTTC.

This clone was picked up many times. V is TRBV5-1 and J is TRBJ2-5, with 7 nucleotides matching TRBD2. The CDR3 length is 14 residues. Unmatched junction bases numbered 8, after V lost 4 bases and J lost 5 bases. CDR1 is SGHRS, CDR2 YFSETQ, per germline. In DNA form, the CDR3 reads TGCGCCAGCAGCGGGGGGACTATCATGGAGACCCAGTACTTC. As protein: CASSGGTIMETQYF.

The CDR3 region is CASSFQGGSQPQHF. The CDR3 coding sequence is TGTGCCAGCAGTTTCCAGGGAGGGAGCCAGCCCCAGCATTTT. This sequence joins TRBV27 and TRBJ1-5; TRBD1 is a possible D gene (5 bases). V shed 3 bases and J shed 7 bases, with 13 bases lying between them. This CDR3 has 14 residues. Germline CDR1 reads MNHEY; CDR2 reads SMNVEV (reference sequence).